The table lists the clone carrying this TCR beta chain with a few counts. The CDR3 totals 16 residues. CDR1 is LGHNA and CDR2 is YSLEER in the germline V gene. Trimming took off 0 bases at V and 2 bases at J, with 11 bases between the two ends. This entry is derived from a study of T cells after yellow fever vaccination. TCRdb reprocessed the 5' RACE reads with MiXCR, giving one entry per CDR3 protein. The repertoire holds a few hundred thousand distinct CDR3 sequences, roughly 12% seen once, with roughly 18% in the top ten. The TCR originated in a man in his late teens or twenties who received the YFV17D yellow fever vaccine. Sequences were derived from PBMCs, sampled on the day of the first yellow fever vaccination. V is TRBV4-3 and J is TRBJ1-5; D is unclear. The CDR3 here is CASSQDPPGGNQPQHF. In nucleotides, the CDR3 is TGCGCCAGCAGCCAAGACCCCCCGGGTGGCAATCAGCCCCAGCATTTT.